This is a list of T cell receptor beta chains from one sample in a study of T cells in Graves' hyperthyroidism and ophthalmopathy. TCRdb fed the multiplex PCR reads into MiXCR, producing one record per CDR3 protein. The sample lists under 350,000 distinct CDR3 sequences, about 18% occurring once. Sample: blood. The receptors here all came from a woman aged 60-75 years with Graves' ophthalmopathy. The CDR3 runs from the conserved cysteine through the conserved F or W. D genes are given only for firm matches. Clone size is shown for a subset of rows, as once, few, many or a class of expanded clone.

v_gene	abundance	d_gene	j_gene	CDR3aa	CDR3nt
TRBV7-2	many	TRBD2	TRBJ2-1	CASSSGGFSYNEQFF	TGTGCCAGCAGCTCCGGGGGGTTCTCCTACAATGAGCAGTTCTTC
TRBV7-2	-	-	TRBJ1-4	CASSPNRRGFKSVVEKLFF	TGTGCCAGCAGCCCGAACCGTCGGGGGTTTAAATCCGTTGTTGAAAAACTGTTTTTT
TRBV7-2	many	-	TRBJ1-6	CASSWGPNSPLHF	TGTGCCAGCAGCTGGGGACCGAATTCACCCCTCCACTTT
TRBV20-1	-	-	TRBJ1-2	CSARDLWRGGRDYGYTF	TGCAGTGCTAGAGATCTCTGGCGGGGAGGGAGGGACTATGGCTACACCTTC
TRBV7-9	many	TRBD2	TRBJ2-1	CASSLALAGLEDEQFF	TGTGCCAGCAGCTTAGCGCTTGCGGGACTAGAGGATGAGCAGTTCTTC
TRBV4-3	-	TRBD1	TRBJ1-1	CASSQRTAGGTEAFF	TGCGCCAGCAGCCAACGGACCGCAGGGGGCACTGAAGCTTTCTTT
TRBV9	few	-	TRBJ2-1	CASSVEAHEQFF	TGTGCCAGCAGCGTAGAAGCCCATGAGCAGTTCTTC
TRBV20-1	many	TRBD2	TRBJ2-1	CSARANSGRANEQFF	TGCAGTGCTAGAGCGAATAGCGGGAGAGCGAATGAGCAGTTCTTC
TRBV12-5	many	-	TRBJ2-7	CASGYHREVVAEQYF	TGTGCTAGTGGCTACCACAGGGAGGTTGTGGCCGAGCAGTACTTC
TRBV6-2/TRBV6-3	many	TRBD2	TRBJ2-1	CASSYTSVYNEQFF	TGTGCCAGCAGCTACACTAGCGTCTACAATGAGCAGTTCTTC
TRBV4-3	-	-	TRBJ2-1	CASSQAPLSPYNEQFF	TGCGCCAGCAGCCAAGCTCCCTTATCCCCCTACAATGAGCAGTTCTTC
TRBV18	many	-	TRBJ2-1	CASSPQGFSSYNEQFF	TGTGCCAGCTCACCACAGGGATTTAGCTCCTACAATGAGCAGTTCTTC
TRBV20-1	many	TRBD2	TRBJ2-1	CSARALGGRATFHEQFF	TGCAGTGCTAGAGCGCTTGGCGGGAGGGCCACTTTCCATGAGCAGTTCTTC
TRBV24-1	few	TRBD1	TRBJ2-5	CATSDPYRGQETQYF	TGTGCCACCAGTGATCCCTACAGGGGCCAAGAGACCCAGTACTTC
TRBV28	many	-	TRBJ2-1	CASSKDSFNEQFF	TGTGCCAGCAGCAAGGACAGTTTCAATGAGCAGTTCTTC
TRBV19	-	-	TRBJ1-1	CASMETGWNTEAFF	TGTGCCAGTATGGAAACTGGGTGGAACACTGAAGCTTTCTTT
TRBV7-8	many	-	TRBJ2-2	CASSPGWGFPDTGELFF	TGTGCCAGCAGCCCCGGGTGGGGGTTCCCGGACACCGGGGAGCTGTTTTTT
TRBV28	many	-	TRBJ2-7	CASSLRTEDGDYEQYF	TGTGCCAGCAGTTTACGGACAGAAGACGGGGACTACGAGCAGTACTTC
TRBV9	many	TRBD1	TRBJ2-1	CASSVAPGTAYNEQFF	TGTGCCAGCAGCGTAGCCCCCGGGACAGCCTACAATGAGCAGTTCTTC
TRBV7-2	many	TRBD1	TRBJ1-6	CASSFWGQTYNSPLHF	TGTGCCAGCAGCTTTTGGGGACAGACTTATAATTCACCCCTCCACTTT
TRBV5-1	once	TRBD1	TRBJ1-6	CASSGSGTGVGSPLHF	TGTGCCAGCAGCGGATCCGGGACAGGGGTTGGATCACCCCTCCACTTT
TRBV6-2/TRBV6-3	few	TRBD2	TRBJ2-1	CASSDPGGGAGAAEQFF	TGTGCCAGCAGTGACCCCGGGGGGGGAGCCGGGGCGGCTGAGCAGTTCTTC
TRBV7-2	many	-	TRBJ1-1	CASSLGIFTEAFF	TGTGCCAGCAGCTTAGGGATATTCACTGAAGCTTTCTTT
TRBV7-9	-	-	TRBJ2-2	CASSLVGQILTGELFF	TGTGCCAGCAGCTTAGTAGGCCAGATTCTCACCGGGGAGCTGTTTTTT
TRBV18	many	-	TRBJ1-5	CASSPQNDQPQHF	TGTGCCAGCTCACCACAAAATGATCAGCCCCAGCATTTT
TRBV6-2/TRBV6-3	many	-	TRBJ1-2	CASRFAGTVYGYTF	TGTGCCAGCAGATTTGCCGGGACCGTCTATGGCTACACCTTC
TRBV6-1	-	-	TRBJ2-6	CASSFRASGANVLTF	TGTGCCAGCAGTTTTCGGGCCTCTGGGGCCAACGTCCTGACTTTC
TRBV15	many	-	TRBJ2-7	CATSRDRTAGKEQYF	TGTGCCACCAGCAGAGACCGGACTGCAGGGAAGGAGCAGTACTTC
TRBV18	many	-	TRBJ2-5	CASSPLLQGPGETQYF	TGTGCCAGCTCACCATTACTACAAGGTCCAGGGGAGACCCAGTACTTC
TRBV5-1	many	TRBD1	TRBJ1-1	CASSFGGQGGTEAFF	TGCGCCAGCAGCTTTGGGGGACAGGGAGGCACTGAAGCTTTCTTT
TRBV28	-	TRBD1	TRBJ1-5	CASFRQGIQPQHF	TGTGCCAGCTTTAGACAGGGGATTCAGCCCCAGCATTTT
TRBV28	many	-	TRBJ2-7	CASSFVQLGSYEQYF	TGTGCCAGCAGTTTCGTCCAGCTCGGCTCCTACGAGCAGTACTTC
TRBV28	-	-	TRBJ1-5	CATPFNQPQHF	TGTGCCACCCCATTTAATCAGCCCCAGCATTTT
TRBV27	few	-	TRBJ2-1	CASSRLGNNEQFF	TGTGCCAGCAGCCGCCTCGGCAACAATGAGCAGTTCTTC
TRBV5-1	few	TRBD1	TRBJ2-2	CASSQGQEDGELFF	TGCGCCAGCAGCCAAGGACAGGAAGACGGGGAGCTGTTTTTT
TRBV12-3/TRBV12-4	-	TRBD1	TRBJ1-4	CASSPGTAREKLFF	TGTGCCAGCAGTCCGGGGACAGCTCGAGAAAAACTGTTTTTT
TRBV7-9	many	-	TRBJ2-5	CASSVPAFQETQYF	TGTGCCAGCAGCGTTCCGGCGTTCCAAGAGACCCAGTACTTC
TRBV5-6	-	-	TRBJ2-7	CASSLYGHTYEQYF	TGTGCCAGCAGCTTGTACGGACATACCTACGAGCAGTACTTC
TRBV27	once	TRBD2	TRBJ2-7	CASSPTLAGGSYEQYF	TGTGCCAGCAGTCCAACACTAGCGGGAGGTTCCTACGAGCAGTACTTC
TRBV20-1	many	-	TRBJ2-4	CSARTGTTWGIQYF	TGCAGTGCTAGAACCGGGACAACCTGGGGCATTCAGTACTTC
TRBV6-1	many	-	TRBJ1-2	CASSNGGYYGYTF	TGTGCCAGCAGCAACGGGGGGTACTATGGCTACACCTTC
TRBV7-9	few	-	TRBJ1-6	CASSLSDSSYNSPLHF	TGTGCCAGCAGCTTATCGGACAGCTCCTATAATTCACCCCTCCACTTT
TRBV5-1	many	-	TRBJ2-7	CASSLGQGFHEQYF	TGCGCCAGCAGCTTAGGGCAGGGATTCCACGAGCAGTACTTC
TRBV29-1	-	-	TRBJ2-5	CSVEDRSGWQTQYF	TGCAGCGTTGAAGATCGGTCAGGGTGGCAGACCCAGTACTTC